These T cell receptor beta chains were read from a single sample in a study of cytomegalovirus exposure and HLA in healthy donors. Libraries were prepared by immunoSEQ multiplex PCR; TCRdb keeps only in-frame clonotypes and omits some of them. The sample shows roughly 120,000 clones, 94% of them seen only once. The sequencing sample was made of PBMCs. These receptors originate from a woman under 30 in good health and CMV-seronegative. CDR3s include the opening cysteine and the closing phenylalanine or tryptophan. Each record gives: V gene, D gene, clone size, J gene, CDR3 protein, CDR3 DNA. A D gene is named only where the DNA matches it firmly. Clone size is shown for a subset of rows, as once, few, many or a class of expanded clone.

>TRBV27|TRBD2|once|TRBJ2-1
CASSPRVTSGRAAPYNEQFF
TGTGCCAGCAGTCCGCGGGTGACTAGCGGGAGGGCCGCGCCCTACAATGAGCAGTTCTTC
>TRBV19|.|.|TRBJ1-5
CASRVQGQQPQHF
TGTGCCAGTAGGGTACAGGGCCAACAGCCCCAGCATTTT
>TRBV12-5|TRBD1|.|TRBJ1-1
CASGPWDRNRMNTEAFF
TGTGCTAGTGGCCCCTGGGACAGAAACCGTATGAACACTGAAGCTTTCTTT
>TRBV27|TRBD1|.|TRBJ1-5
CASSAGTGVTQPQHF
TGTGCCAGCAGTGCCGGGACAGGGGTGACTCAGCCCCAGCATTTT
>TRBV15|TRBD2|.|TRBJ2-1
CATSRVSGRSSYNEQFF
TGTGCCACCAGCAGGGTAAGCGGGAGGAGCTCCTACAATGAGCAGTTCTTC
>TRBV2|.|.|TRBJ2-5
CASAPPEETQYF
TGTGCCAGCGCTCCCCCAGAAGAGACCCAGTACTTC
>TRBV6-5|TRBD1|.|TRBJ1-1
CASSPNRGNTEAFF
TGTGCCAGCAGTCCCAACAGGGGCAACACTGAAGCTTTCTTT
>TRBV5-1|TRBD2|.|TRBJ2-3
CASSLNPRTSRTDTQYF
TGCGCCAGCAGCTTGAATCCTCGGACTAGCAGAACAGATACGCAGTATTTT
>TRBV7-9|.|.|TRBJ1-1
CASSRTTDTEAFF
TGTGCCAGCAGCCGGACAACGGACACTGAAGCTTTCTTT
>TRBV28|TRBD1|.|TRBJ2-7
CASSFRDRDPYEQYF
TGTGCCAGCAGTTTCCGGGACAGGGACCCTTACGAGCAGTACTTC
>TRBV13|.|.|TRBJ2-5
CASSLGGTFYQETQYF
TGTGCCAGCAGCTTAGGCGGGACTTTCTACCAAGAGACCCAGTACTTC
>TRBV5-5|TRBD1|.|TRBJ2-3
CASSSRGLDTQYF
TGTGCCAGCAGCAGCAGGGGGCTAGATACGCAGTATTTT
>TRBV6-1|TRBD1|.|TRBJ2-5
CASSEGLYGTVATQYF
TGTGCCAGCAGTGAAGGTCTTTACGGGACAGTGGCGACCCAGTACTTC
>TRBV28|TRBD1|.|TRBJ2-6
CASSYRDRAKAGANVLTF
TGTGCCAGCAGTTACCGGGACAGGGCCAAAGCTGGGGCCAACGTCCTGACTTTC
>TRBV2|TRBD1|.|TRBJ2-5
CASRTRQGETQYF
TGTGCCAGCAGGACCAGACAGGGGGAGACCCAGTACTTC
>TRBV5-4|TRBD1|.|TRBJ1-2
CASSPGQGAAFGGYTF
TGTGCCAGCAGCCCCGGACAGGGGGCAGCCTTCGGGGGCTACACCTTC
>TRBV4-1|.|.|TRBJ2-1
CASSPAHGGGDHYNEQFF
TGCGCCAGCAGCCCAGCTCATGGAGGGGGGGACCATTACAATGAGCAGTTCTTC
>TRBV19|.|.|TRBJ1-4
CASPRVGEKLFF
TGTGCCAGTCCCAGGGTTGGAGAAAAACTGTTTTTT